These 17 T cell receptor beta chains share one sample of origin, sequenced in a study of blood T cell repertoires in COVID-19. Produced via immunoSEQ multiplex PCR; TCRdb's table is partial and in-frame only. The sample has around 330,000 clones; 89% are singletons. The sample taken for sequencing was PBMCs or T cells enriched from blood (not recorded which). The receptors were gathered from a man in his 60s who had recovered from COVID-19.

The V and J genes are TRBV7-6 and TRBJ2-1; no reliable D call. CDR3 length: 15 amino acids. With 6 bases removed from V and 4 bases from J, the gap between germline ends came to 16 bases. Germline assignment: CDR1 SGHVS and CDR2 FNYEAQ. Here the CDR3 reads CASSSELLIYNEQFF. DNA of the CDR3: TGTGCCAGCAGTTCCGAACTTCTAATTTACAATGAGCAGTTCTTC.

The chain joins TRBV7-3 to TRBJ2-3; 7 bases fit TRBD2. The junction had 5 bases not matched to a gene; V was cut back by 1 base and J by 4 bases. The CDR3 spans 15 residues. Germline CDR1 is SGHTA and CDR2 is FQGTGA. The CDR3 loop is CASSLMGGSSDTQYF. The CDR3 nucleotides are TGTGCCAGCAGCTTAATGGGCGGGAGCTCAGATACGCAGTATTTT.

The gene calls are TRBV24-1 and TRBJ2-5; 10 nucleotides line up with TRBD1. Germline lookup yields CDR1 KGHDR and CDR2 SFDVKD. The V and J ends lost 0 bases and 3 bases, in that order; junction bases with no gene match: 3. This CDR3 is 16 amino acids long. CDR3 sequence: CATSDLGTGVEETQYF. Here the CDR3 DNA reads TGTGCCACCAGTGATTTGGGGACAGGGGTGGAAGAGACCCAGTACTTC.

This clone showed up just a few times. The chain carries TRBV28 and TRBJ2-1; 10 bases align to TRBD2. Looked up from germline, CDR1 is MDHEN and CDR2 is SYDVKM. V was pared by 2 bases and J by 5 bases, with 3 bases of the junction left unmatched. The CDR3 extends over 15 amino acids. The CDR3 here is CASSLGLAGDNEQFF. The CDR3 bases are TGTGCCAGCAGTTTAGGGCTAGCGGGAGACAATGAGCAGTTCTTC.

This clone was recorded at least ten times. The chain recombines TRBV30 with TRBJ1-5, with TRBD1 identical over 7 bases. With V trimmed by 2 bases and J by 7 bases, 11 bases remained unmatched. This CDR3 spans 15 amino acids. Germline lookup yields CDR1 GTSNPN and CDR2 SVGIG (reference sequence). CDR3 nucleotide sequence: TGTGCCTGGAGTTTAACAGGGGTTAGGTTACAGCCCCAGCATTTT. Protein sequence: CAWSLTGVRLQPQHF.

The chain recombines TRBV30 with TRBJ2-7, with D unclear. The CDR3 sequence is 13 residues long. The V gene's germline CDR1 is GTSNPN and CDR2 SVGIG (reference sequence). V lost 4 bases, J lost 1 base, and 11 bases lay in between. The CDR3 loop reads CAWNPGASYEQYF. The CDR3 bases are TGTGCCTGGAACCCCGGTGCTTCCTACGAGCAGTACTTC.

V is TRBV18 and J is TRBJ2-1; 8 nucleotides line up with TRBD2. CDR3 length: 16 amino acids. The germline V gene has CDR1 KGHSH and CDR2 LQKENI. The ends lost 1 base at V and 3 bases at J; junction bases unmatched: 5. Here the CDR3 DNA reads TGTGCCAGCTCACCACGTATACTAGCGGACTACAATGAGCAGTTCTTC. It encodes CASSPRILADYNEQFF.

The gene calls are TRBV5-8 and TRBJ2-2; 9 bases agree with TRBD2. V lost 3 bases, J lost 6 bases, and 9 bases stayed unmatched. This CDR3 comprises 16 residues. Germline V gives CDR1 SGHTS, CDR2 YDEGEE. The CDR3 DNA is TGTGCCAGCAGCTCCTGGGTAGCGGGAGCCTCCGGGGAGCTGTTTTTT. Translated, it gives CASSSWVAGASGELFF.

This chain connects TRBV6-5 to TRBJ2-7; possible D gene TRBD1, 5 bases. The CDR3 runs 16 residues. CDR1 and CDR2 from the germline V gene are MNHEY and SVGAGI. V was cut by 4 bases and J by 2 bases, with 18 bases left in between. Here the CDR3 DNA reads TGTGCCAGCAGTTCCCCTGGGGCTGAATTCACCTACGAGCAGTACTTC. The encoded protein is CASSSPGAEFTYEQYF.

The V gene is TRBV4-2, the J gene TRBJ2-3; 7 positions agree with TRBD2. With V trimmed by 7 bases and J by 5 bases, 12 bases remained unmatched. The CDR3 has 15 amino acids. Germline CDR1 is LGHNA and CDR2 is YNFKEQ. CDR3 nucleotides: TGTGCCAGCACCCTAGCGGATCGCGGGGAAGATACGCAGTATTTT. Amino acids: CASTLADRGEDTQYF.

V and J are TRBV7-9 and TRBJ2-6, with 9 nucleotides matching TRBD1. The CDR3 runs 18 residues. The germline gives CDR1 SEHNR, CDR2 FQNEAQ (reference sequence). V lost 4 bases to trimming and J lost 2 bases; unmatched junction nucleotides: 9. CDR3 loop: CASSSQDRGFAGANVLTF. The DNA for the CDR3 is TGTGCCAGCAGCTCGCAGGACAGGGGTTTTGCTGGGGCCAACGTCCTGACTTTC.

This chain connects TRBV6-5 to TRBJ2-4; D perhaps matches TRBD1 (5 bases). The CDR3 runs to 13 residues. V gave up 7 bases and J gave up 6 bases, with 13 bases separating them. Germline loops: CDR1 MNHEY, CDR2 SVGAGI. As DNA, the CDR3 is TGTGCCAGCATGACCCTCCAGGGAAACATTCAGTACTTC. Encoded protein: CASMTLQGNIQYF.

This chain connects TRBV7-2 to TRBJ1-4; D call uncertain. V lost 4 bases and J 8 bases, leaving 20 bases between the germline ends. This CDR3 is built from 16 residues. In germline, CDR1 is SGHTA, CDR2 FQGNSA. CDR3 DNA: TGTGCCAGCAGCTCCTCCCGGATTGGAATCGGGGAAAAACTGTTTTTT. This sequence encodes CASSSSRIGIGEKLFF.

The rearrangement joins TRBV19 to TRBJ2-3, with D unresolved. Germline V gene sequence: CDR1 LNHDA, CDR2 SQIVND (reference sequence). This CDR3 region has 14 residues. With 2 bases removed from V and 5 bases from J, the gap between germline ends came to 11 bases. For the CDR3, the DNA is TGTGCCAGTAGTATACTTTTTATGTTAGATACGCAGTATTTT. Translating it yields CASSILFMLDTQYF.

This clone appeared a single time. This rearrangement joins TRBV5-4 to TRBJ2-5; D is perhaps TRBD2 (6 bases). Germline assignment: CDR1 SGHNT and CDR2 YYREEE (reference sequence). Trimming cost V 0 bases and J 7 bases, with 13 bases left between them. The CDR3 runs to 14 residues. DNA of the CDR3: TGTGCCAGCAGCTTGGTAGGGCCGGAGGGGACCCAGTACTTC. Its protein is CASSLVGPEGTQYF.

CDR3 nucleotides: TGTGCCAGCAGCTTAACGAGAAGCACCACCGGGGAGCTGTTTTTT. It specifies CASSLTRSTTGELFF. The chain combines TRBV7-3 with TRBJ2-2; D gene unclear. The V gene lost 0 bases and the J gene lost 4 bases, with 9 bases spanning the gap. The CDR3 contains 15 residues. The V gene's germline CDR1 is SGHTA and CDR2 FQGTGA. Full variable domain (outside the CDR3, taken from reference TRBV7-3 and TRBJ2-2): GAGVSQTPSNKVTEKGKYVELRCDPISGHTALYWYRQSLGQGPEFLIYFQGTGAADDSGLPNDRFFAVRPEGSVSTLKIQRTERGDSAVYLCASSLTRSTTGELFFGEGSRLTVL.

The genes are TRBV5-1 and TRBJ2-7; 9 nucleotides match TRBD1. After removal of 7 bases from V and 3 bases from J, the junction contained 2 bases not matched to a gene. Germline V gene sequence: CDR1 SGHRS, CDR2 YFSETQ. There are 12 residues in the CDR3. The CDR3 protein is CASGQGFYEQYF. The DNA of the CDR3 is TGCGCCAGCGGACAGGGGTTCTACGAGCAGTACTTC.